The 10 T cell receptor beta chains reported below all come from one sample, sequenced in a study of blood T cells in healthy people across ages. A sample-barcoded 5' primer and a J-beta primer mix were used in a second PCR of about 7 to 12 cycles. MiXCR, applied by TCRdb to the 5' RACE reads, yields one record per CDR3 protein. The data contain about 1.5 million distinct CDR3 sequences, roughly 40% of them seen just once; the ten biggest clones take up around 8%. Sequencing was carried out using blood. The receptors stem from a woman between 18 and 29 years old in good health.

The CDR3 reads CSAPTSGGAYEQFF. CDR3 bases: TGCAGTGCGCCGACTAGCGGGGGGGCATATGAGCAGTTCTTC. This chain joins TRBV20-1 and TRBJ2-1; TRBD2 matches at 14 bases. Unmatched junction bases numbered 6, after V lost 6 bases and J lost 8 bases. The germline gives CDR1 DFQATT, CDR2 SNEGSKA (reference sequence). CDR3 size: 14 residues.

The chain has TRBV4-1 and TRBJ2-3, with 10 bases that match TRBD1. V lost 1 base to trimming and J lost 4 bases; unmatched junction nucleotides: 11. Germline lookup yields CDR1 MGHRA and CDR2 YSYEKL. The CDR3 is 18 residues long. The CDR3 coding sequence is TGCGCCAGCAGCCAAGTTCTACCGGGACAGGGGTTTCCAGATACGCAGTATTTT. Translating it yields CASSQVLPGQGFPDTQYF.

CDR3 sequence reads: CACYGTASSYNSPLHF. The CDR3 DNA reads TGTGCCTGCTACGGGACAGCAAGCTCCTATAATTCACCCCTCCACTTT. The chain has TRBV30 and TRBJ1-6; TRBD1 aligns across 7 bases. This CDR3 spans 16 amino acids. The ends lost 6 bases at V and 0 bases at J; junction bases unmatched: 8. Per the germline V gene, CDR1 is GTSNPN and CDR2 is SVGIG (reference sequence).

The chain links TRBV20-1 to TRBJ2-1; the D gene is possibly TRBD2 (5 bases). V was clipped by 1 base and J by 4 bases, with 11 bases between them. The CDR3 extends over 14 amino acids. CDR1 is DFQATT, CDR2 SNEGSKA, per germline (reference sequence). In DNA form, the CDR3 reads TGCAGTGCTAGAGCGGACTTTTTTTACAATGAGCAGTTCTTC. Residues: CSARADFFYNEQFF.

This clonotype was detected a few times. Written as DNA, the CDR3 is TGCAGTGCTAGAGAGTACGCGGGAGCAAACGGGGAGCTGTTTTTT. It translates to CSAREYAGANGELFF. This chain connects TRBV20-1 to TRBJ2-2; 7 nucleotides align to TRBD2. From germline, CDR1 is DFQATT and CDR2 SNEGSKA (reference sequence). Trimming at V came to 0 bases and at J to 7 bases, leaving 8 bases not matched to a gene. The CDR3 contains 15 residues.

This clonotype turned up a few times. The chain recombines TRBV28 with TRBJ2-1; D is perhaps TRBD2 (6 bases). CDR1 is MDHEN, CDR2 SYDVKM, per germline. Trimming cost V 10 bases and J 1 base, with 26 bases left between them. This CDR3 spans 18 amino acids. CDR3 bases: TGTGCCACCGATCTGTTCCCCGGGGGAGTCATGTCCTACAATGAGCAGTTCTTC. Its protein product is CATDLFPGGVMSYNEQFF.

There are a few counts of this clonotype. The CDR3, as DNA: TGTGCCAGCAGTTTACGGGAGTACAATGAGCAGTTCTTC. It is translated as CASSLREYNEQFF. The chain links TRBV27 to TRBJ2-1; weak D call: TRBD2 (6 bases). There are 13 residues in the CDR3. The V and J ends lost 2 bases and 4 bases respectively, with 6 bases between them. Germline V gene lookup returns CDR1 MNHEY and CDR2 SMNVEV (reference sequence).

The V gene is TRBV6-2 or TRBV6-3, the J gene TRBJ1-1; D call uncertain. This CDR3 is 14 amino acids long. Trimming shortened V by 6 bases and J by 4 bases, and 15 bases separated the two germline ends. Germline V gene lookup returns CDR1 MNHEY and CDR2 SVGEGT. The CDR3 DNA follows: TGTGCCAGCAGAAATCAAGTCATGGGCACTGAAGCTTTCTTT. Translation gives CASRNQVMGTEAFF.

The chain joins TRBV6-1 to TRBJ2-7; tentatively, D is TRBD2 (7 bases). The CDR3 has 15 amino acids. Trimming left V 0 bases short and J 3 bases short, with 12 bases between. CDR1 is MNHNS and CDR2 is SASEGT in the germline V gene. The DNA of the CDR3 is TGTGCCAGCAGTGAAGCCGGGGGGCTCCTCTACGAGCAGTACTTC. Translation gives CASSEAGGLLYEQYF.

The chain joins TRBV29-1 to TRBJ2-5, with no clear D. Per germline, CDR1 SQVTM and CDR2 ANQGSEA. The CDR3 consists of 13 residues. The V and J ends lost 5 bases and 6 bases respectively, with 16 bases between them. CDR3 protein: CSVLTPGNQTQYF. The CDR3 DNA reads TGCAGCGTTTTGACTCCTGGCAATCAGACCCAGTACTTC.